This is a list of T cell receptor beta chains from one sample in a study of tumour-infiltrating T cells in Burkitt lymphoma. Sequencing used immunoSEQ multiplex PCR; TCRdb keeps in-frame clones, though not all of them. Among 6,400 or so clones listed, approximately 18% were seen once. The material sequenced was tumor tissue. The receptors derive from a human donor with diffuse large B-cell lymphoma. Both conserved end residues are part of each CDR3. The order of the fields is J gene, clone size, D gene, V gene, CDR3 DNA, CDR3 protein. A D gene is named only where the DNA matches it firmly. Part of the rows lack a size; the others show once, few, many or a class for expanded clones.

TRBJ2-1 NA NA TRBV5-6 TGTGCCAGCACCTTTGACAGCTACAATGAGCAGTTCTTC CASTFDSYNEQFF
TRBJ2-3 NA TRBD1 TRBV5-1 TGCGCCAGCGGCCGGACAGGGGATACGCAGTATTTT CASGRTGDTQYF
TRBJ1-1 NA NA TRBV29-1 TGCAGCGTTGATCTTGCCTCGAACACTGAAGCTTTCTTT CSVDLASNTEAFF
TRBJ2-1 few NA TRBV6-5 TGTGCCAGCAGTTACTCGGGGGAACGGTTCTTC CASSYSGERFF
TRBJ2-2 few TRBD2 TRBV5-1 TGCGCCAGCAGCTCCAGGACTAGCGGTGGTACCGGGGAGCTGTTTTTT CASSSRTSGGTGELFF
TRBJ2-7 few TRBD2 TRBV5-1 TGCGCCAGCAGCCCGGGACTATCGAGCGCCTACGAGCAGTACTTC CASSPGLSSAYEQYF
TRBJ1-5 NA NA TRBV6-6 TGTGCCAGCAGTTACGTCATAAATCAGCCCCAGCATTTT CASSYVINQPQHF
TRBJ2-3 few TRBD2 TRBV19 TGTGCCAGTAGTATTGGGGCGGGAGGGCCAACGGATACGCAGTATTTT CASSIGAGGPTDTQYF
TRBJ2-3 NA NA TRBV7-9 TGTGCCAGCAGCTTAGTGGGAGATACGCAGTATTTT CASSLVGDTQYF
TRBJ2-1 few TRBD2 TRBV27 TGTGCCAGCAACCCACGCGGGGGGAAAGATGAGCAGTTCTTC CASNPRGGKDEQFF
TRBJ2-7 few NA TRBV15 TGTGCCACCAGCAGAGCCAGTCCCTACGAGCAGTACTTC CATSRASPYEQYF
TRBJ2-7 NA NA TRBV7-9 TGTGCCAGCAGCTTAGAATGGGCCTACGAGCAGTACTTC CASSLEWAYEQYF
TRBJ1-4 few TRBD1 TRBV29-1 TGCAGCGTGCCCGAAAGACCCGGGACAGCTTTCGAAAAACTGTTTTTT CSVPERPGTAFEKLFF
TRBJ2-7 NA TRBD1 TRBV28 TGTGCCAGCACCCGCGTGGGACAGTCCTCCTACGAGCAGTACTTC CASTRVGQSSYEQYF
TRBJ1-1 NA NA TRBV27 TGTGCCAGCAGCCAACTGGGGGGGCTGGGCACTGAAGCTTTCTTT CASSQLGGLGTEAFF
TRBJ2-3 NA NA TRBV5-1 TGCGCCAGCAGCTTAACAGATACGCAGTATTTT CASSLTDTQYF
TRBJ2-1 NA NA TRBV7-6 TGTGCCAGCAGCATACAGGGATCGGCCGTCAATGAGCAGTTCTTC CASSIQGSAVNEQFF
TRBJ2-7 NA NA TRBV5-1 TGCGCCAGCTATCCCTACGAGCAGTACTTC CASYPYEQYF
TRBJ1-5 few NA TRBV6-1 TGTGCCAGCAGTGAGGTACAGAGGGCAGGGCAGCCCCAGCATTTT CASSEVQRAGQPQHF
TRBJ2-2 NA TRBD2 TRBV7-7 TGTGCTAGCAGCTTAGCCGGGACTAAAACCGGGGAGCTGTTTTTT CASSLAGTKTGELFF
TRBJ2-7 few NA TRBV4-2 TGTGCCAGCAGCCAAGCGCTGACATACGAGCAGTACTTC CASSQALTYEQYF
TRBJ1-4 few NA TRBV18 TGTGCCAGCTCACCACCGTCCAAGTTGGTGGCTAATGAAAAACTGTTTTTT CASSPPSKLVANEKLFF
TRBJ2-5 NA TRBD2 TRBV29-1 TGCAGCGTTGATCCGGGACTAGCGGGAGTGGAGACCCAGTACTTC CSVDPGLAGVETQYF
TRBJ1-1 NA NA TRBV20-1 TGCAGTGCTAGAAGACTCGGCGAAGCTTTCTTT CSARRLGEAFF
TRBJ2-1 NA TRBD2 TRBV15 TGTGCCACCAGCAAGACTAGCGGGAGGGCACTCGATGTATACAATGAGCAGTTCTTC CATSKTSGRALDVYNEQFF
TRBJ2-1 few TRBD1 TRBV29-1 TGCAGCGTTCCCCAGACAGGGTATAACAATGAGCAGTTCTTC CSVPQTGYNNEQFF
TRBJ2-3 NA TRBD2 TRBV5-6 TGTGCCAGCAGCTTGCGGGAGGGCCGGATAGATACGCAGTATTTT CASSLREGRIDTQYF
TRBJ2-1 few NA TRBV5-1 TGCGCCAGCGGACCCGGGTGGGACCTCAATGAGCAGTTCTTC CASGPGWDLNEQFF
TRBJ1-4 NA TRBD1 TRBV7-2 TGTGCCAGCAGACAGACAGGGACTGCAACTAATGAAAAACTGTTTTTT CASRQTGTATNEKLFF
TRBJ2-1 NA TRBD1 TRBV4-1 TGCGCCAGCAGCCAAGATGTGTTGTGGACAGGGGGTAAAGTTGGAGAGTTCTTC CASSQDVLWTGGKVGEFF
TRBJ2-5 NA NA TRBV30 TGTGCCTGGACCAGGGGAGGGGAGACCCAGTACTTC CAWTRGGETQYF
TRBJ2-1 large TRBD2 TRBV7-2 TGTGCCAGCAGCCCCGGACTAGCGGGCGCGAATGAGCAGTTCTTC CASSPGLAGANEQFF
TRBJ2-5 few NA TRBV9 TGTGCCAGCAGCCCCGGACAGCTTCAAGAGACCCAGTACTTC CASSPGQLQETQYF
TRBJ2-3 NA NA TRBV7-9 TGTGCCAGCAGCTTAGATAGTATCGCAGATACGCAGTATTTT CASSLDSIADTQYF
TRBJ1-2 few TRBD1 TRBV25-1 TGTGCCAGCGGAGCCGCTCTTGGACAGGGGAACGGCTACACCTTC CASGAALGQGNGYTF
TRBJ2-7 NA TRBD2 TRBV12-5 TGTGCTAGTGGTTCCCCCCCCGGACTAGCGGGCTCCTACGAGCAGTACTTC CASGSPPGLAGSYEQYF
TRBJ2-7 NA NA TRBV7-2 TGTGCCAGCAGCCAAACCCCCGGACCCGAGCAGTACTTC CASSQTPGPEQYF
TRBJ2-3 few TRBD2 TRBV6-5 TGTGCCAGCAGCATTAGCGGGACTAGCACAGATACGCAGTATTTT CASSISGTSTDTQYF
TRBJ2-2 few NA TRBV29-1 TGCAGCGTTGAAATGGCAGGGGAGCACACCGGGGAGCTGTTTTTT CSVEMAGEHTGELFF
TRBJ1-1 NA NA TRBV7-9 TGTGCCAGCAGCTCCGGACACTGGAACACTGAAGCTTTCTTT CASSSGHWNTEAFF
TRBJ2-5 few TRBD1 TRBV4-1 TGCGCCAGCAGCCAAGGGACCCACAGGGGTGACGAGACCCAGTACTTC CASSQGTHRGDETQYF
TRBJ2-7 few TRBD1 TRBV19 TGTGCCAGTAGTATGGCCGGGACAGGGGGCGAGCAGTACTTC CASSMAGTGGEQYF
TRBJ2-3 NA TRBD2 TRBV4-2 TGTGCCAGCAGCCAAGATACAGGACTAGCGGGAGTCACAGATACGCAGTATTTT CASSQDTGLAGVTDTQYF
TRBJ2-7 few TRBD2 TRBV11-3 TGTGCCAGCAGCCCGGGACTAGCGGGGCGAGGCGAGCAGTACTTC CASSPGLAGRGEQYF
TRBJ2-3 NA TRBD1 TRBV9 TGTGCCAGCAGCGTAGCGGGACAGGGGGGATATAGCACAGATACGCAGTATTTT CASSVAGQGGYSTDTQYF
TRBJ2-2 NA NA TRBV4-1 TGCGCCAGCAGCCATGCCCCGGGGGAGGACTGGAGACCGGAACCGTCCACCGGGGAGCTGTTTTTT CASSHAPGEDWRPEPSTGELFF
TRBJ2-3 few NA TRBV6-1 TGTGCCAGCAGTGAGTTTGAAGGGGGTACGCAGTATTTT CASSEFEGGTQYF
TRBJ2-3 medium-sized TRBD2 TRBV7-2 TGTGCCAGCAGCTTCGCGGGAGAGGTGGGACCAGATACGCAGTATTTT CASSFAGEVGPDTQYF
TRBJ2-4 NA TRBD1 TRBV5-1 TGCGCCAGCAGCCCAATGGACAGGGATAAAAACATTCAGTACTTC CASSPMDRDKNIQYF
TRBJ2-2 NA NA TRBV10-3 TGTGCCATCAGCCAGGGCTCCACCGGGGAGCTGTTTTTT CAISQGSTGELFF